The rows below give T cell receptor beta chains drawn from one sample of a study of blood T cell repertoires in COVID-19. Measured with immunoSEQ multiplex PCR; TCRdb has only the in-frame clones, and not every one. There are 380,000 or so clones in the sample; around 90% occur only once, and approximately 2% lies in the top ten. Sequencing was performed on PBMCs or T cells enriched from blood (not recorded which). The origin of the receptors is a woman between 35 and 50 years old with acute COVID-19. The CDR3 runs from the conserved cysteine through the conserved F or W. The D gene is left open where the match is weak. Only part of the rows carry a size: once, few, many, or a class if the clone is expanded.

d_gene	abundance	j_gene	v_gene	CDR3aa	CDR3nt
.	.	TRBJ2-1	TRBV5-6	CASSFLGVAYNEQFF	TGTGCCAGCAGCTTTCTAGGGGTCGCCTACAATGAGCAGTTCTTC
TRBD2	few	TRBJ2-3	TRBV24-1	CATSEAGPHTDTQYF	TGTGCCACCAGCGAAGCGGGACCGCACACAGATACGCAGTATTTT
.	.	TRBJ1-1	TRBV5-4	CASRPRDYTEAFF	TGTGCCAGCAGGCCCAGGGATTACACTGAAGCTTTCTTT
.	.	TRBJ2-5	TRBV18	CASSYKLGQNQETQYF	TGTGCCAGCTCGTACAAACTAGGACAGAACCAAGAGACCCAGTACTTC
TRBD1	few	TRBJ1-2	TRBV5-8	CASSRPGQGFYTF	TGTGCCAGCAGCCGGCCGGGACAGGGATTCTACACCTTC
.	.	TRBJ2-1	TRBV27	CASSRQGYNEQFF	TGTGCCAGCAGTCGGCAGGGTTACAATGAGCAGTTCTTC
.	.	TRBJ2-5	TRBV5-5	CASSSSAAEYQETQYF	TGTGCCAGCAGCTCCTCGGCGGCGGAGTACCAAGAGACCCAGTACTTC
TRBD1	.	TRBJ1-1	TRBV11-2	CASSQGTGAEAFF	TGTGCCAGCAGCCAAGGGACAGGCGCTGAAGCTTTCTTT
.	once	TRBJ1-5	TRBV5-6	CASTRWGGQPQHF	TGTGCCAGCACCCGGTGGGGAGGTCAGCCCCAGCATTTT
TRBD1	.	TRBJ1-1	TRBV30	CAWSVQGRGVVAFF	TGTGCCTGGAGTGTACAGGGCAGGGGGGTCGTTGCTTTCTTT
TRBD1	.	TRBJ2-2	TRBV10-3	CATVTGGSTGELFF	TGTGCCACCGTCACAGGGGGCAGCACCGGGGAGCTGTTTTTT
.	.	TRBJ1-1	TRBV6-5	CASSYSSRAAEAFF	TGTGCCAGCAGTTACTCATCCAGGGCTGCTGAAGCTTTCTTT
.	once	TRBJ1-1	TRBV7-8	CASSPFQGYPEAFF	TGTGCCAGCAGCCCGTTTCAGGGGTATCCTGAAGCTTTCTTT
TRBD1	few	TRBJ1-1	TRBV10-3	CAISGATGENTEAFF	TGTGCCATCAGTGGGGCAACAGGGGAGAACACTGAAGCTTTCTTT
TRBD1	.	TRBJ1-2	TRBV13	CASSSTGTGIINYGYTF	TGTGCCAGCAGCTCGACCGGGACAGGGATAATTAACTATGGCTACACCTTC
TRBD2	.	TRBJ2-1	TRBV9	CASSVRGGSYNEQFF	TGTGCCAGCAGCGTTCGGGGGGGATCCTACAATGAGCAGTTCTTC
TRBD2	.	TRBJ2-5	TRBV5-6	CASSFPSGGETQYF	TGTGCCAGCAGCTTCCCTAGCGGGGGAGAGACCCAGTACTTC
.	.	TRBJ2-7	TRBV18	CASSYNRVLSEQYF	TGTGCCAGCTCATACAACAGGGTTTTGAGCGAGCAGTACTTC
TRBD2	once	TRBJ2-5	TRBV5-1	CASSLTGGTQETQYF	TGCGCCAGCAGCTTGACCGGGGGGACTCAAGAGACCCAGTACTTC